The rows below give T cell receptor beta chains drawn from one sample of a study of T-cell reconstitution after alpha-beta-depleted transplantation in children. TCRdb reprocessed the PCR reads with MiXCR, giving one entry per CDR3 protein. The sample includes 550,000 to 600,000 distinct CDR3 sequences, about 21% of them seen just once. The sequencing used PBMCs, mostly from graft donor cells, collected 360 days after TCRalphabeta/CD19-depleted stem cell transplant. The receptors were gathered from a boy in the first two years of life who had a stem cell transplant for acute myeloid leukemia, so the T cells may come from the graft donor. CDR3s include the opening cysteine and the closing phenylalanine or tryptophan. Each record gives: V gene, D gene, J gene, clone size, CDR3 protein, CDR3 DNA. A D gene is named only where the DNA matches it firmly. Size tells how often a clone was seen (once, few, many) or the class of an expanded clone, and some rows leave it out.

v_call: TRBV12-3/TRBV12-4; d_call: -; j_call: TRBJ2-3; clone_size: -; cdr3_aa: CASRATGGEGDTQYF; cdr3_nt: TGTGCCAGCAGAGCCACTGGGGGTGAGGGGGATACGCAGTATTTT
v_call: TRBV21-1; d_call: -; j_call: TRBJ1-6; clone_size: -; cdr3_aa: CASSKEVARIHVYNSPLHF; cdr3_nt: TGTGCCAGCAGCAAAGAAGTCGCCAGGATCCATGTCTATAATTCACCCCTCCACTTT
v_call: TRBV6-2/TRBV6-3; d_call: -; j_call: TRBJ2-1; clone_size: -; cdr3_aa: CASSGGNNEQFF; cdr3_nt: TGTGCCAGCAGTGGGGGGAACAATGAGCAGTTCTTC
v_call: TRBV20-1; d_call: -; j_call: TRBJ1-1; clone_size: -; cdr3_aa: CSASWVELNTEAFF; cdr3_nt: TGCAGTGCTAGTTGGGTCGAACTGAACACTGAAGCTTTCTTT
v_call: TRBV5-1; d_call: -; j_call: TRBJ2-2; clone_size: -; cdr3_aa: CASSPRPDSLRAGELFF; cdr3_nt: -
v_call: TRBV6-5; d_call: -; j_call: TRBJ2-1; clone_size: -; cdr3_aa: CASSYSRGGLKYNEQFF; cdr3_nt: TGTGCCAGCAGTTACTCGAGAGGGGGGCTAAAGTACAATGAGCAGTTCTTC
v_call: TRBV10-3; d_call: TRBD2; j_call: TRBJ2-1; clone_size: many; cdr3_aa: CAISGEASGENEQFF; cdr3_nt: TGTGCCATCAGTGGGGAAGCTAGCGGGGAGAATGAGCAGTTCTTC
v_call: TRBV20-1; d_call: -; j_call: TRBJ2-1; clone_size: many; cdr3_aa: CSAREKAWNEQFF; cdr3_nt: TGCAGTGCTAGAGAAAAAGCGTGGAATGAGCAGTTCTTC
v_call: TRBV19; d_call: -; j_call: TRBJ1-6; clone_size: few; cdr3_aa: CASSIARTANYNSPLHF; cdr3_nt: TGTGCCAGTAGTATAGCAAGGACAGCGAACTATAATTCACCCCTCCACTTT
v_call: TRBV11-2; d_call: -; j_call: TRBJ2-3; clone_size: -; cdr3_aa: CASSLPTDRPNTDTQYF; cdr3_nt: TGTGCCAGCAGCTTACCTACTGACAGACCAAACACAGATACGCAGTATTTT
v_call: TRBV7-9; d_call: -; j_call: TRBJ1-1; clone_size: -; cdr3_aa: CASSVGRNTEAFF; cdr3_nt: TGTGCCAGCAGCGTCGGCAGGAACACTGAAGCTTTCTTT
v_call: TRBV4-3; d_call: -; j_call: TRBJ2-7; clone_size: few; cdr3_aa: CASSQDWGAEYEQYF; cdr3_nt: TGCGCCAGCAGCCAAGATTGGGGGGCGGAGTACGAGCAGTACTTC
v_call: TRBV6-2/TRBV6-3; d_call: TRBD1; j_call: TRBJ1-5; clone_size: many; cdr3_aa: CASSYGATGSPQHF; cdr3_nt: TGTGCCAGCAGTTACGGGGCGACAGGGAGTCCCCAGCATTTT
v_call: TRBV29-1; d_call: TRBD1; j_call: TRBJ1-4; clone_size: few; cdr3_aa: CSVRFGTGEKLFF; cdr3_nt: TGCAGCGTTCGGTTCGGGACAGGTGAAAAACTGTTTTTT